Presented here are 27 T cell receptor beta chains from one specimen sequenced in a study of blood T cell repertoires in COVID-19. Assay used: immunoSEQ multiplex PCR; TCRdb lists only in-frame clones, some missing. The data show approximately 240,000 clones, with roughly 85% seen just once and around 3% held by the top ten. The specimen was peripheral blood. These receptors originate from a man aged 45 to 65 who had recovered from COVID-19.

The CDR3 bases are TGTGCCAGCAACGTACGCGGTGGAAAACTGTTTTTT. This codes for CASNVRGGKLFF. The V gene is TRBV28, the J gene TRBJ1-4; D not resolved. Germline loops: CDR1 MDHEN, CDR2 SYDVKM. This CDR3 has 12 amino acids. Trimming stripped 7 bases from V and 10 bases from J, with 13 bases between. The whole variable domain, filled in from reference TRBV28 and TRBJ1-4, reads DVKVTQSSRYLVKRTGEKVFLECVQDMDHENMFWYRQDPGLGLRLIYFSYDVKMKEKGDIPEGYSVSREKKERFSLILESASTNQTSMYLCASNVRGGKLFFGSGTQLSVL.

The chain couples TRBV27 to TRBJ2-7; 8 nucleotides match TRBD2. Losses at the gene ends were 3 bases for V and 2 bases for J; bases not matched to a gene: 6. The germline gives CDR1 MNHEY, CDR2 SMNVEV (reference sequence). The CDR3 length is 15 residues. Here the CDR3 DNA reads TGTGCCAGCAGTTTTTCCGGGACTAGGGCCTACGAGCAGTACTTC. Translating it yields CASSFSGTRAYEQYF.

The chain uses TRBV5-5 and TRBJ1-2, with 9 bases lining up with TRBD1. V lost 5 bases to trimming and J lost 3 bases; unmatched junction nucleotides: 11. The CDR3 consists of 16 residues. In germline, CDR1 is SGHKS, CDR2 YYEKEE (reference sequence). CDR3 loop: CASRDPGQGSHYGYTF. DNA for the CDR3: TGTGCCAGCAGGGACCCGGGACAGGGCTCCCACTATGGCTACACCTTC. The full variable domain, rest sourced from reference TRBV5-5 and TRBJ1-2, is DAGVTQSPTHLIKTRGQQVTLRCSPISGHKSVSWYQQVLGQGPQFIFQYYEKEERGRGNFPDRFSARQFPNYSSELNVNALLLGDSALYLCASRDPGQGSHYGYTFGSGTRLTVV.

J is TRBJ2-4 and V is TRBV10-3, with D perhaps TRBD2 (5 bases). The CDR3 is made up of 16 amino acids. Trimming shortened V by 4 bases and J by 0 bases, and 13 bases separated the two germline ends. Germline values: CDR1 ENHRY, CDR2 SYGVKD. CDR3 nucleotide sequence: TGTGCCATCAGTGGGACTGAACCCTTAGCCAAAAACATTCAGTACTTC. Translating it yields CAISGTEPLAKNIQYF.

This chain's CDR3 is CASSFRRAGVRNNEQFF. The CDR3 DNA sequence: TGTGCCAGCAGTTTCCGACGGGCGGGAGTGAGGAACAATGAGCAGTTCTTC. The chain carries TRBV27 and TRBJ2-1, with 7 positions matching TRBD2. This CDR3 has 17 amino acids. The J segment lost 5 bases and the V segment lost 3 bases, leaving 13 bases of the junction unmatched. CDR1 and CDR2 (germline): MNHEY, SMNVEV (reference sequence).

The rearrangement joins TRBV28 to TRBJ1-5, with 7 bases identical to TRBD1. There are 16 residues in the CDR3. Germline CDR1 and CDR2: MDHEN and SYDVKM. The CDR3 here is CARYKTGTDSNQPQHF. CDR3 sequence (DNA): TGTGCGAGATATAAAACCGGGACAGATAGCAATCAGCCCCAGCATTTT.

The chain joins TRBV27 to TRBJ2-3, with TRBD2 matching 7 bases. V shed 8 bases and J 4 bases; nucleotides not matched to a gene: 12. CDR3 size: 15 residues. Germline V CDR1 and CDR2: MNHEY, SMNVEV (reference sequence). The CDR3 protein is CASWRGRGAPDTQYF. As DNA, the CDR3 is TGTGCCAGCTGGCGGGGGAGAGGGGCTCCAGATACGCAGTATTTT.

The chain uses TRBV28 and TRBJ2-7; TRBD2 aligns across 8 bases. Germline V gene lookup returns CDR1 MDHEN and CDR2 SYDVKM. J gave up 2 bases and V 2 bases, and 2 bases lay outside the gene matches. This CDR3 contains 14 residues. For the CDR3, the DNA is TGTGCCAGCAGTTTAGTAGCGGGACCCTACGAGCAGTACTTC. This encodes CASSLVAGPYEQYF.

This clone is a singleton in its sample. For the CDR3, the DNA is TGTGCCAGCAGTTTATCGAGCGTCACAGATACGCAGTATTTT. This sequence encodes CASSLSSVTDTQYF. The chain has TRBV27 and TRBJ2-3; D is unclear. There are 14 residues in the CDR3. The V gene lost 0 bases and the J gene lost 2 bases, with 6 bases spanning the gap. The germline CDR1 and CDR2 sequences are MNHEY and SMNVEV (reference sequence).

The genes are TRBV27 and TRBJ1-1, with D uncertain. CDR1 and CDR2 (germline): MNHEY, SMNVEV (reference sequence). The CDR3 extends over 15 amino acids. Deletions cut 4 bases from V and 3 bases from J, with 15 bases between. DNA for the CDR3: TGTGCCAGCAGTTCTTCCGGTAGCACTCACACTGAAGCTTTCTTT. This gives the protein CASSSSGSTHTEAFF.

This clone appeared once. The gene calls are TRBV27 and TRBJ2-2, with no clear D. The ends were cut back, 5 bases at V and 8 bases at J, with 12 bases in the middle. The CDR3 consists of 13 residues. CDR1 and CDR2 from the germline V gene are MNHEY and SMNVEV (reference sequence). CDR3 in amino acids: CASSPLSRGELFF. The CDR3 DNA reads TGTGCCAGCAGTCCGCTTAGCCGGGGGGAGCTGTTTTTT.

The chain uses TRBV5-1 and TRBJ2-7; 9 bases are shared with TRBD2. Germline assignment: CDR1 SGHRS and CDR2 YFSETQ. V dropped 6 bases and J dropped 0; count of bases not matched to a gene: 7. There are 15 residues in the CDR3. In nucleotides, the CDR3 is TGCGCCAGCACTCCGGGACTAGCCCTCTCCTACGAGCAGTACTTC. As protein: CASTPGLALSYEQYF.

This clone was seen just once. The chain is built from TRBV5-1 and TRBJ2-1, with 10 bases lining up with TRBD2. With 4 bases clipped from V and 7 bases from J, the junction kept 8 bases outside the gene matches. The CDR3 totals 15 residues. Germline V lookup: CDR1 SGHRS, CDR2 YFSETQ. The CDR3 DNA reads TGCGCCAGCAGCCAGGGACTAGCGCGGGAGAATGAGCAGTTCTTC. Its protein is CASSQGLARENEQFF.

This rearrangement joins TRBV7-9 to TRBJ1-4; D is possibly TRBD1 (5 bases). Trimming shortened V by 8 bases and J by 3 bases, and 7 bases separated the two germline ends. The CDR3 spans 12 residues. The germline V gene has CDR1 SEHNR and CDR2 FQNEAQ (reference sequence). The CDR3 protein is CASQGANEKLFF. CDR3 nucleotide sequence: TGTGCCAGCCAGGGTGCTAATGAAAAACTGTTTTTT. Full variable domain (remainder filled in from reference TRBV7-9 and TRBJ1-4): DTGVSQNPRHKITKRGQNVTFRCDPISEHNRLYWYRQTLGQGPEFLTYFQNEAQLEKSRLLSDRFSAERPKGSFSTLEIQRTEQGDSAMYLCASQGANEKLFFGSGTQLSVL.

This chain links TRBV27 with TRBJ2-5; no definite D call. Germline CDR1 reads MNHEY; CDR2 reads SMNVEV (reference sequence). The ends were cut back, 4 bases at V and 2 bases at J, with 8 bases in the middle. The CDR3 contains 13 residues. CDR3 amino acids: CASSSNSQETQYF. The CDR3 nucleotides are TGTGCCAGCAGTTCGAACTCGCAAGAGACCCAGTACTTC.

This chain connects TRBV5-1 to TRBJ2-5; the D is unclear. Trimming left V 5 bases short and J 1 base short, with 12 bases between. Germline values: CDR1 SGHRS, CDR2 YFSETQ. The CDR3 extends over 14 amino acids. The CDR3 protein is CASSNSGSQETQYF. The DNA for the CDR3 is TGCGCCAGCAGTAATTCAGGTAGCCAAGAGACCCAGTACTTC. The full variable domain, with the rest looked up from reference TRBV5-1 and TRBJ2-5, is KAGVTQTPRYLIKTRGQQVTLSCSPISGHRSVSWYQQTPGQGLQFLFEYFSETQRNKGNFPGRFSGRQFSNSRSEMNVSTLELGDSALYLCASSNSGSQETQYFGPGTRLLVL.

This clone was seen a few times. V gene TRBV6-5 combines with J gene TRBJ2-7; TRBD2 matches at 10 bases. The germline gives CDR1 MNHEY, CDR2 SVGAGI. With 8 bases clipped from V and 2 bases from J, the junction kept 6 bases outside the gene matches. The length of the CDR3 is 14 residues. The CDR3 spells CASRGLARTYEQYF. CDR3 sequence (DNA): TGTGCCAGCCGGGGACTAGCGCGAACCTACGAGCAGTACTTC.

The CDR3 here is CASSRRPGTGTYEQYF. CDR3 coding DNA: TGTGCCAGCAGCCGAAGGCCCGGGACAGGGACCTACGAGCAGTACTTC. This chain links TRBV3-1 (or the pseudogene TRBV3-2) with TRBJ2-7; 9 nucleotides line up with TRBD1. Germline CDR1 and CDR2: LGHDT and YNNKEL (reference sequence). With 4 bases clipped from V and 2 bases from J, the junction kept 9 bases outside the gene matches. The CDR3 sequence is 16 residues long.

The chain links TRBV30 to TRBJ2-1; TRBD1 matches at 8 bases. With V trimmed by 7 bases and J by 1 base, 3 bases remained unmatched. Germline CDR1 is GTSNPN and CDR2 is SVGIG (reference sequence). The CDR3 extends over 13 amino acids. The CDR3 sequence is CALDRGSYNEQFF. The CDR3 DNA reads TGTGCCTTAGACAGGGGATCCTACAATGAGCAGTTCTTC.

The genes are TRBV28 and TRBJ1-2, with 7 positions matching TRBD1. V lost 6 bases and J lost 7; bases outside the gene matches: 11. The length of the CDR3 is 14 residues. The germline gives CDR1 MDHEN, CDR2 SYDVKM. The CDR3 is CASSSPGAGGGYTF. The CDR3 region has the DNA TGTGCCAGCAGCTCCCCGGGGGCAGGGGGTGGCTACACCTTC.

The chain joins TRBV6-5 to TRBJ1-2, with D maybe TRBD1 (5 bases). This CDR3 spans 14 amino acids. The germline gives CDR1 MNHEY, CDR2 SVGAGI. V lost 6 bases and J 2 bases, leaving 13 bases between the germline ends. CDR3 coding DNA: TGTGCCAGCAGAAAGCCCGGGGGGAACTATGGCTACACCTTC. It specifies CASRKPGGNYGYTF.

In DNA, the CDR3 is TGTGCCAGCAGGCGGGACAGCAGCTACGAGCAGTACTTC. Amino acid sequence: CASRRDSSYEQYF. This rearrangement joins TRBV27 to TRBJ2-7; possibly TRBD1 for D (7 bases). V lost 6 bases and J 3 bases, leaving 12 bases between the germline ends. The germline V gene encodes CDR1 MNHEY and CDR2 SMNVEV (reference sequence). This CDR3 is built from 13 residues.

With regard to this clone: The identical CDR3 is also encoded by other nucleotide sequences in the sample. The rearrangement links TRBV6-5 to TRBJ2-3; maybe TRBD2 (5 bases). The length of the CDR3 is 13 residues. From germline, CDR1 is MNHEY and CDR2 SVGAGI. V was pared by 5 bases and J by 4 bases, with 10 bases between. The CDR3 reads CASSRTGADTQYF. The CDR3 DNA reads as TGTGCCAGCAGTAGGACTGGCGCAGATACGCAGTATTTT.

This clone showed up just a few times. The genes are TRBV18 and TRBJ2-3; no clear D gene. Trimming took 0 bases from V and 8 from J, leaving 12 bases between them. This CDR3 spans 14 amino acids. Germline CDR1 and CDR2: KGHSH and LQKENI. CDR3 in amino acids: CASSPPTELATQYF. The CDR3, as DNA: TGTGCCAGCTCACCACCTACGGAGCTGGCTACGCAGTATTTT.

The CDR3 sequence is CASRTGTAYSYNEQFF. As DNA, the CDR3 is TGCGCCAGCAGAACCGGGACAGCGTACTCCTACAATGAGCAGTTCTTC. The chain carries TRBV5-1 and TRBJ2-1, with TRBD1 matching over 7 bases. The junction had 8 bases not matched to a gene; V was cut back by 5 bases and J by 0 bases. Germline loops: CDR1 SGHRS, CDR2 YFSETQ. There are 16 residues in the CDR3.

The J gene is TRBJ2-3, the V gene TRBV18, with TRBD2 matching over 14 bases. CDR3 length: 17 residues. Germline V lookup: CDR1 KGHSH, CDR2 LQKENI. Trimming cost V 5 bases and J 0 bases; bases outside gene matches: 4. The DNA of the CDR3 is TGTGCCAGCTCAGAGGGACTAGCGGGGGCAAGCACAGATACGCAGTATTTT. This gives the protein CASSEGLAGASTDTQYF.

The chain recombines TRBV3-1 (or the pseudogene TRBV3-2) with TRBJ2-1; 14 bases line up with TRBD2. V dropped 4 bases and J dropped 6; count of bases not matched to a gene: 5. The CDR3 covers 16 residues. Germline V CDR1 and CDR2: LGHDT, YNNKEL (reference sequence). In DNA form, the CDR3 reads TGTGCCAGCAGCCGCGCGACTAGCGGGAGGGGCAATGAGCAGTTCTTC. It is translated as CASSRATSGRGNEQFF.